Listed below are T cell receptor beta chains from one sample, sequenced in a study of cytomegalovirus exposure and HLA in healthy donors. Assay: immunoSEQ multiplex PCR; the TCRdb copy retains only in-frame clones and omits some. This table holds roughly 250,000 clones, 80% to 90% found once. The sequenced material came from PBMCs. Every receptor here comes from a woman in her 40s in good health and CMV-seropositive. The CDR3 runs from the conserved cysteine through the conserved F or W. Size is stated for part of the rows, as once, few or many counts, or as a class when the clone is expanded.

V gene: TRBV5-8; clone size: .; CDR3 protein: CASSLGWRYNEQFF
V gene: TRBV4-3; clone size: .; CDR3 protein: CASSQVYAGAFTTYEQYF
V gene: TRBV7-3; clone size: .; CDR3 protein: CASSLQGYNEQFF
V gene: TRBV5-1; clone size: .; CDR3 protein: CASSPRDRGRIVGEKLFF
V gene: TRBV7-9; clone size: .; CDR3 protein: CASSWGLAGTDTQYF
V gene: TRBV19; clone size: .; CDR3 protein: CASSPGFETQYF
V gene: TRBV6-1; clone size: .; CDR3 protein: CASSVTGVTYNEQFF
V gene: TRBV4-1; clone size: few; CDR3 protein: CASSLGSGVAADTQYF
V gene: TRBV11-3; clone size: .; CDR3 protein: CASSLVTGPDEQYF
V gene: TRBV5-6; clone size: .; CDR3 protein: CASSLGQGTRAFF
V gene: TRBV6-1; clone size: .; CDR3 protein: CASVGQGPSSYEQYF
V gene: TRBV7-3; clone size: .; CDR3 protein: CASSAGTGLEQYF
V gene: TRBV5-1; clone size: .; CDR3 protein: CASSPSGRSTDTQYF
V gene: TRBV6-5; clone size: .; CDR3 protein: CASAKFLEARAGYTF
V gene: TRBV7-9; clone size: .; CDR3 protein: CASSYTLDSQNSQYF
V gene: TRBV7-9; clone size: .; CDR3 protein: CASSSGGTGGGPGELFF
V gene: TRBV7-9; clone size: .; CDR3 protein: CASSPNGLAGLSSYEQYF
V gene: TRBV11-3; clone size: .; CDR3 protein: CASSLEGSPNTEAFF
V gene: TRBV27; clone size: .; CDR3 protein: CASSPNRGFNEQYF
V gene: TRBV7-9; clone size: .; CDR3 protein: CSSSPPAAEQYF
V gene: TRBV7-9; clone size: .; CDR3 protein: CASTPRSGSESYNEQFF
V gene: TRBV27; clone size: .; CDR3 protein: CASSLSPGWPQHF
V gene: TRBV15; clone size: .; CDR3 protein: CATSRGVTGNNNEQFF
V gene: TRBV13; clone size: .; CDR3 protein: CASSPGGITNTGELFF
V gene: TRBV7-9; clone size: .; CDR3 protein: CASGRDSTSGANVLTF
V gene: TRBV30; clone size: .; CDR3 protein: CAWSASISQGRDTGELFF
V gene: TRBV7-8; clone size: few; CDR3 protein: CASSPYNTGELFF
V gene: TRBV28; clone size: .; CDR3 protein: CASSSPPLSYGYTF
V gene: TRBV7-9; clone size: .; CDR3 protein: CASSSSFTFNYGYTF
V gene: TRBV4-3; clone size: once; CDR3 protein: CASSQDLGGYEQYF
V gene: TRBV14; clone size: .; CDR3 protein: CASSPRTGGYEQYF
V gene: TRBV10-3; clone size: .; CDR3 protein: CAISEPGRTDEKLFF
V gene: TRBV5-4; clone size: .; CDR3 protein: CASSPGGSTGELFF
V gene: TRBV7-6; clone size: .; CDR3 protein: CASSLAGPGYQPQHF
V gene: TRBV28; clone size: .; CDR3 protein: CASTDPSGTSSYEQYF
V gene: TRBV28; clone size: .; CDR3 protein: CASSHIDSNTGTQYF
V gene: TRBV4-2; clone size: .; CDR3 protein: CASSQELEDMGTEAFF
V gene: TRBV5-1; clone size: .; CDR3 protein: CASSLVGQGGNEQFF
V gene: TRBV2; clone size: once; CDR3 protein: CASSGGTDTQYF
V gene: TRBV7-2; clone size: .; CDR3 protein: CASSFGQSGPQHF
V gene: TRBV11-2; clone size: .; CDR3 protein: CASTPGAGGRGFF
V gene: TRBV5-1; clone size: .; CDR3 protein: CASSGTGDSQQAFF
V gene: TRBV30; clone size: .; CDR3 protein: CAWSPETGNQPQHF
V gene: TRBV30; clone size: .; CDR3 protein: CAWSRLAGYNEQFF
V gene: TRBV19; clone size: .; CDR3 protein: CASSITADSNQPQHF
V gene: TRBV27; clone size: .; CDR3 protein: CASSLRGGPNTEAFF
V gene: TRBV9; clone size: .; CDR3 protein: CASSVVPSSYEQYF
V gene: TRBV30; clone size: .; CDR3 protein: CAWSLGLALQETQYF
V gene: TRBV20-1; clone size: .; CDR3 protein: CSASGSEQFF
V gene: TRBV6-5; clone size: .; CDR3 protein: CASSYSGLAVNEQFF
V gene: TRBV27; clone size: .; CDR3 protein: CASSSRTGVSGANVLTF
V gene: TRBV11-2; clone size: .; CDR3 protein: CASSLEALAGGSSYEQYF
V gene: TRBV19; clone size: once; CDR3 protein: CASRVGGAETQYF
V gene: TRBV4-3; clone size: once; CDR3 protein: CASSQGSDGTDTQYF
V gene: TRBV28; clone size: .; CDR3 protein: CASSSGLAGGRYEQYF
V gene: TRBV28; clone size: .; CDR3 protein: CASSLIQNYGYTF
V gene: TRBV29-1; clone size: .; CDR3 protein: CSVGGLAGPYEQYF